This TCR beta chain was observed in a study of blood T cell repertoires in COVID-19. Here immunoSEQ multiplex PCR was the method, and the copy in TCRdb shows in-frame clones only, minus some. In the table there are roughly 390,000 clones, 80% to 90% of which are singletons. There are 13 residues in the CDR3. The ends were cut back, 4 bases at V and 4 bases at J, with 7 bases in the middle. Germline V CDR1 and CDR2: LGHDT, YNNKEL (reference sequence). This TCR was sampled from a woman aged 25 to 45 with COVID-19, enrolled during active disease. The rearrangement links TRBV3-1 (or the pseudogene TRBV3-2) to TRBJ2-2; a weak D match, TRBD2 (5 bases). The sequencing sample was made of peripheral blood. CDR3 amino acids: CASSPRGTGELFF. Written as DNA, the CDR3 is TGTGCCAGCAGCCCTCGGGGCACCGGGGAGCTGTTTTTT.